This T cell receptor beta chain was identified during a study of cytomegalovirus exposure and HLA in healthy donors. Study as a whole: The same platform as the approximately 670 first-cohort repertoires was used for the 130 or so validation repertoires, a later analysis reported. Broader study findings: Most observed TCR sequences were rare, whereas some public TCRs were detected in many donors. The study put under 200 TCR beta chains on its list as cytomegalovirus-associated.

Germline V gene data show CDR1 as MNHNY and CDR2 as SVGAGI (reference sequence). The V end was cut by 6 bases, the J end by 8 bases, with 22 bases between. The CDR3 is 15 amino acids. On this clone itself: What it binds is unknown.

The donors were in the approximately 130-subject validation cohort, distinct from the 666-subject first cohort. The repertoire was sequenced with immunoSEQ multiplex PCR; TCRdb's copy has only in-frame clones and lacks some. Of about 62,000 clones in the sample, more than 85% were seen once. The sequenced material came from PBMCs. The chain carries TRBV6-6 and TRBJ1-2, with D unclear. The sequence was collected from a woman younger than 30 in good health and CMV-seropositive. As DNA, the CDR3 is TGTGCCAGCAGCGACCTCGAACCGACTCCAGAGGGCTACACCTTC. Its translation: CASSDLEPTPEGYTF.